The clone carrying this TCR beta chain occurred many times. Its antigen remains unknown. This sample stems from a study of Graves' ophthalmopathy and Graves' hyperthyroidism. TCR beta CDR3 amplification used RNA transcripts. HTBI primers served in a first-round RT-PCR, which a second-round multiplex PCR followed. TCRdb re-analysed the multiplex PCR reads in MiXCR, keeping a single row per CDR3 protein. Of roughly 300,000 distinct CDR3 sequences in the sample, roughly 15% are singletons; the top ten hold 9% to 15%. Study-wide results and limits: Blood also harbored most expanded thyroid clonotypes above 0.001 frequency. A model built from 13 signatures distinguished ophthalmopathy from stable hyperthyroidism with approximately 90% sensitivity and about 84% specificity.

Sequencing was performed on peripheral blood. The TCR originated in an adult man with Graves' ophthalmopathy.

The chain's CDR3 is CASRAGSTGELFF. In nucleotides, the CDR3 is TGTGCCAGCAGGGCAGGGTCCACCGGGGAGCTGTTTTTT. The chain combines TRBV6-1 with TRBJ2-2; D perhaps matches TRBD1 (5 bases). The CDR3 has 13 residues. Germline CDR1 MNHNS, CDR2 SASEGT. Trimming pared 6 bases from V and 4 bases from J, leaving 9 bases between.